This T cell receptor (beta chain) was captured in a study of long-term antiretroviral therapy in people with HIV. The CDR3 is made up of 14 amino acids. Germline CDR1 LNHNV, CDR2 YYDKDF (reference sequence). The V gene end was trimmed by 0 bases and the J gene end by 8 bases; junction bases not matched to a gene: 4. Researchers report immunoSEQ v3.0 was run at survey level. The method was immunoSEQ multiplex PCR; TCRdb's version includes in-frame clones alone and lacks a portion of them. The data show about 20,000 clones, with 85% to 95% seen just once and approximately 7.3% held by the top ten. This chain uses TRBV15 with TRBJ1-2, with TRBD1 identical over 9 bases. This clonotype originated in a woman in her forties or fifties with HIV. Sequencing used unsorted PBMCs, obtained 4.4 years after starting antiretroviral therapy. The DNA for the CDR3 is TGTGCCACCAGCAGAGAGGGACAGGGTGGGGGCTACACCTTC. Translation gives CATSREGQGGGYTF.